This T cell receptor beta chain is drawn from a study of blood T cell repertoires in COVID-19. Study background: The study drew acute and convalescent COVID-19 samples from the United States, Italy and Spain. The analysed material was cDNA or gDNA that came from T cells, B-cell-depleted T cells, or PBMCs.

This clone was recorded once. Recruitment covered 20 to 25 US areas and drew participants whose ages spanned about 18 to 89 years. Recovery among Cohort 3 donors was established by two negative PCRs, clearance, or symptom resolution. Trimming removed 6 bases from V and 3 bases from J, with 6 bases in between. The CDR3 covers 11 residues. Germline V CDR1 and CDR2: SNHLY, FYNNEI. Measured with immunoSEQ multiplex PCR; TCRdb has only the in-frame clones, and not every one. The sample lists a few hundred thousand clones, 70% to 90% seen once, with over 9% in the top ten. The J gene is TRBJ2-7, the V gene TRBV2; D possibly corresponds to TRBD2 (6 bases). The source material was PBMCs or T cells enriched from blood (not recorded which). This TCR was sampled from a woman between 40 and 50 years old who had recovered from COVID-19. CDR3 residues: CASREGYEQYF. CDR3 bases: TGTGCCAGCAGGGAGGGCTACGAGCAGTACTTC.